The 26 T cell receptor beta chains presented below share a single source sample, sequenced in a study of blood T cell repertoires in COVID-19 (dated by TCRdb to 2020 to 2021). Library generation was performed with the immunoSEQ multiplex PCR assay. This is the immuneACCESS table as TCRdb keeps it, with only in-frame sequences that have V and J called. A part of the clones is gone; compared with another copy, unresolved V genes explain less than half, and the rest is unexplained. In this sample the table shows 280,000 or so clones, around 89% of which occur a single time. Jointly, the top ten make up about 1.7% of the sample. The material sequenced was PBMCs or T cells enriched from blood (not recorded which). These receptors were taken from a woman aged 18 to 35 with acute COVID-19.

This clone was seen just once. The J gene is TRBJ2-7, the V gene TRBV5-5; 8 nucleotides align to TRBD2. Germline V gives CDR1 SGHKS, CDR2 YYEKEE (reference sequence). The CDR3 has 16 amino acids. V shed 2 bases, J shed 3 bases, and the junction held 10 bases outside the gene matches. CDR3 nucleotide sequence: TGTGCCAGCAGCTTCCAGGCGCGGGCGGGAGGCTACGAGCAGTACTTC. Encoded protein: CASSFQARAGGYEQYF. The entire variable domain, with the rest obtained from reference TRBV5-5 and TRBJ2-7, is as follows: DAGVTQSPTHLIKTRGQQVTLRCSPISGHKSVSWYQQVLGQGPQFIFQYYEKEERGRGNFPDRFSARQFPNYSSELNVNALLLGDSALYLCASSFQARAGGYEQYFGPGTRLTVT.

The chain has TRBV27 and TRBJ2-7, with 9 bases identical to TRBD2. In germline, CDR1 is MNHEY, CDR2 SMNVEV (reference sequence). Trimming cost V 6 bases and J 4 bases; bases outside gene matches: 10. This CDR3 region has 15 residues. CDR3 nucleotides: TGTGCCAGCAGACGCCCGGCTAGCGGGGTATACGAGCAGTACTTC. Translating gives CASRRPASGVYEQYF.

The chain has TRBV20-1 and TRBJ2-7; 12 bases are a match to TRBD2. V gave up 3 bases and J gave up 6 bases; unmatched junction bases: 3. From germline, CDR1 is DFQATT and CDR2 SNEGSKA (reference sequence). The CDR3 is 13 residues long. CDR3 region: CSASRLAGAEQYF. The CDR3 nucleotides read TGCAGTGCTAGTAGACTAGCGGGAGCCGAGCAGTACTTC.

The chain employs TRBV6-5 and TRBJ1-2, with 8 bases that match TRBD1. This CDR3 is built from 14 residues. CDR1 is MNHEY, CDR2 SVGAGI, per germline. J lost 6 bases, V lost 4 bases, and 7 bases had no gene match. The DNA of the CDR3 is TGTGCCAGCAGTTCCCTCGACAGGGGCCATGGCTACACCTTC. This gives the protein CASSSLDRGHGYTF.

The V gene is TRBV18, the J gene TRBJ2-7; D remains ambiguous. V lost 6 bases to trimming and J lost 0 bases, with 15 bases between them. The CDR3 is made up of 15 amino acids. Germline V CDR1 and CDR2: KGHSH, LQKENI. The CDR3: CASSQSQPNSYEQYF. DNA of the CDR3: TGTGCCAGCTCCCAGTCGCAACCGAACTCCTACGAGCAGTACTTC.

The rearrangement joins TRBV29-1 to TRBJ2-5, with 11 bases that match TRBD2. Per germline, CDR1 SQVTM and CDR2 ANQGSEA. The J segment lost 4 bases and the V segment lost 3 bases, leaving 4 bases of the junction unmatched. The CDR3 contains 14 residues. This CDR3 is CSVDGLAGGETQYF. The CDR3 DNA reads as TGCAGCGTTGACGGGCTAGCGGGAGGAGAGACCCAGTACTTC. Looking up the rest from reference TRBV29-1 and TRBJ2-5 gives the full variable domain: SAVISQKPSRDICQRGTSLTIQCQVDSQVTMMFWYRQQPGQSLTLIATANQGSEATYESGFVIDKFPISRPNLTFSTLTVSNMSPEDSSIYLCSVDGLAGGETQYFGPGTRLLVL.

The rearrangement uses TRBV3-1 (or the pseudogene TRBV3-2) and TRBJ1-2, with 8 bases identical to TRBD1. The V segment lost 0 bases and the J segment 7 bases; nucleotides outside the gene matches: 4. Germline CDR1 and CDR2: LGHDT and YNNKEL (reference sequence). The CDR3 is 14 residues long. This CDR3 reads CASSQETGAGGYTF. The DNA of the CDR3 is TGTGCCAGCAGCCAAGAGACAGGGGCGGGTGGCTACACCTTC.

V and J are TRBV14 and TRBJ1-2; D is undetermined. V was shortened by 5 bases and J by 3 bases, with 10 bases between the two germline ends. Germline CDR1 and CDR2: SGHDN and FVKESK. The CDR3 sequence is 13 residues long. DNA of the CDR3: TGTGCCAGCAGCAGAGGTCCCTACTATGGCTACACCTTC. Protein product: CASSRGPYYGYTF.

In DNA form, the CDR3 reads TGTGCCAGCAGTTCCAAGATTAGCGGACTCTCCTCCTACGAGCAGTACTTC. Translated, it gives CASSSKISGLSSYEQYF. This chain uses TRBV2 with TRBJ2-7, with D perhaps TRBD2 (6 bases). Germline values: CDR1 SNHLY, CDR2 FYNNEI. Trimming removed 5 bases at V and 0 bases at J, with 20 bases between. The CDR3 is 17 residues long.

The genes are TRBV30 and TRBJ1-1, with D uncertain. V was trimmed by 2 bases and J by 4 bases, leaving 20 bases between them. This CDR3 region has 16 residues. Germline CDR1 is GTSNPN and CDR2 is SVGIG (reference sequence). CDR3 in amino acids: CAWSPQGEELSTEAFF. In nucleotides, the CDR3 is TGTGCCTGGAGTCCCCAAGGAGAGGAGCTGAGCACTGAAGCTTTCTTT.

CDR3 sequence: CASSRGRGEQYF. In DNA form, the CDR3 reads TGTGCCAGCAGCAGGGGGCGGGGAGAGCAGTACTTC. V usage is TRBV27 and J usage is TRBJ2-7; 8 nucleotides match TRBD1. Trimming took 6 bases from V and 7 from J; bases not matched to a gene: 5. Germline loops: CDR1 MNHEY, CDR2 SMNVEV (reference sequence). This CDR3 contains 12 residues.

V and J are TRBV10-3 and TRBJ2-7; D not resolved. V lost 5 bases and J 1 base, leaving 6 bases between the germline ends. Germline V gene sequence: CDR1 ENHRY, CDR2 SYGVKD. CDR3 length: 12 residues. The DNA for the CDR3 is TGTGCCATCAGTACAAGTTCCTACGAGCAGTACTTC. It yields the protein CAISTSSYEQYF.

The chain carries TRBV7-2 and TRBJ2-5, with TRBD1 as a possible D gene (7 bases). The CDR3 runs 15 residues. V gave up 5 bases and J gave up 2 bases, with 15 bases separating them. Germline loops: CDR1 SGHTA, CDR2 FQGNSA. The CDR3 DNA reads TGTGCCAGCAGCCTCACGGCGGGACAGCAAGAGACCCAGTACTTC. Translation: CASSLTAGQQETQYF.

The V and J genes are TRBV20-1 and TRBJ2-1, with D perhaps matching TRBD2 (5 bases). There are 14 residues in the CDR3. Trimming left V 3 bases short and J 4 bases short, with 13 bases between. CDR1 is DFQATT, CDR2 SNEGSKA, per germline (reference sequence). The CDR3 loop is CSASGRGLYNEQFF. CDR3 DNA sequence: TGCAGTGCTAGTGGGCGCGGGCTTTACAATGAGCAGTTCTTC.

Only one count was recorded for this clone. The chain uses TRBV28 and TRBJ2-3, with a tentative D call TRBD2 (6 bases). Trimming pared 6 bases from V and 1 base from J, leaving 14 bases between. The V gene's germline CDR1 is MDHEN and CDR2 SYDVKM. The CDR3 length is 15 residues. The CDR3, as DNA: TGTGCCAGCAGCCCCTCGCGGGATGGCACAGATACGCAGTATTTT. Protein product: CASSPSRDGTDTQYF.

The chain recombines TRBV4-2 with TRBJ1-5; D possibly corresponds to TRBD1 (5 bases). V shed 0 bases and J shed 6 bases, with 12 bases lying between them. Germline V gene data show CDR1 as LGHNA and CDR2 as YNFKEQ. The CDR3 consists of 15 residues. The CDR3 sequence is CASSQDGGGGQPQHF. The CDR3 DNA sequence: TGTGCCAGCAGCCAAGATGGGGGGGGAGGTCAGCCCCAGCATTTT.

The V gene is TRBV3-1 (or the pseudogene TRBV3-2), the J gene TRBJ1-4; tentatively, D is TRBD1 (6 bases). The ends were cut back, 5 bases at V and 8 bases at J, with 18 bases in the middle. CDR3 length: 15 amino acids. Germline V lookup: CDR1 LGHDT, CDR2 YNNKEL (reference sequence). The CDR3 DNA reads TGTGCCAGCAGCTTAGCGCAACAGGGTCGGGAAAAACTGTTTTTT. Its translation is CASSLAQQGREKLFF.

The rearrangement uses TRBV29-1 and TRBJ2-5; TRBD2 matches at 8 bases. Germline lookup yields CDR1 SQVTM and CDR2 ANQGSEA. Germline trimming cut 0 bases from V and 2 bases from J; bases unmatched to any gene: 2. This CDR3 has 14 residues. CDR3 DNA sequence: TGCAGCGTTGAAGATAGCGGGGTACAAGAGACCCAGTACTTC. This codes for CSVEDSGVQETQYF. The full variable domain, with the rest looked up from reference TRBV29-1 and TRBJ2-5, is SAVISQKPSRDICQRGTSLTIQCQVDSQVTMMFWYRQQPGQSLTLIATANQGSEATYESGFVIDKFPISRPNLTFSTLTVSNMSPEDSSIYLCSVEDSGVQETQYFGPGTRLLVL.

This clone was recorded once. The chain has TRBV12-3 or TRBV12-4 and TRBJ2-7; D not resolved. The CDR3 is made up of 13 amino acids. V lost 6 bases and J 5 bases, leaving 14 bases between the germline ends. The CDR3 DNA follows: TGTGCCAGCAGGACAAACGATCCCAACGAGCAGTACTTC. Translated: CASRTNDPNEQYF.

The chain couples TRBV6-2 or TRBV6-3 to TRBJ2-5, with D tentatively TRBD1 (6 bases). The germline V and J ends were trimmed by 5 bases and 2 bases, with 15 bases remaining between them. The CDR3 is 15 residues long. Germline CDR1 and CDR2: MNHEY and SVGEGT. This CDR3 is CASSKKQGGQETQYF. CDR3 nucleotides: TGTGCCAGCAGTAAAAAACAGGGCGGACAAGAGACCCAGTACTTC.

The chain couples TRBV15 to TRBJ2-5; D gene ambiguous. The CDR3 is 14 amino acids. CDR1 LNHNV and CDR2 YYDKDF come from the germline V gene (reference sequence). V was pared by 0 bases and J by 2 bases, with 7 bases between. CDR3 sequence reads: CATSRDPGQETQYF. In DNA form, the CDR3 reads TGTGCCACCAGCAGAGATCCGGGTCAAGAGACCCAGTACTTC.

The chain carries TRBV27 and TRBJ2-1; no clear D. The CDR3 sequence is 18 residues long. Per the germline V gene, CDR1 is MNHEY and CDR2 is SMNVEV (reference sequence). The V end lost 2 bases, the J end lost 0 bases, and 17 bases lay between the germline ends. CDR3 bases: TGTGCCAGCAGTTTAAGGAGACCGACTCTGAGCTCCTACAATGAGCAGTTCTTC. Protein sequence: CASSLRRPTLSSYNEQFF.

The V gene is TRBV5-6, the J gene TRBJ2-3; TRBD2 matches 9 bases. The junction had 7 bases not matched to a gene; V was cut back by 1 base and J by 7 bases. The CDR3 is 15 residues long. CDR1 and CDR2 (germline): SGHDT, YYEEEE. The CDR3 coding sequence is TGTGCCAGCAGCTTGACTAGCGGGCAAGGCCATACGCAGTATTTT. Translating gives CASSLTSGQGHTQYF.

The V gene is TRBV10-3, the J gene TRBJ2-1, with a weak D call TRBD2 (5 bases). V lost 0 bases to trimming and J lost 7 bases, with 16 bases between them. The CDR3 extends over 16 amino acids. The V gene's germline CDR1 is ENHRY and CDR2 SYGVKD. The CDR3 bases are TGTGCCATCAGTGAGTCGATCATTTCAGGCGGGAATGAGCAGTTCTTC. Protein sequence: CAISESIISGGNEQFF.

This chain links TRBV5-1 with TRBJ2-1; D call uncertain. Germline loops: CDR1 SGHRS, CDR2 YFSETQ. This CDR3 spans 11 amino acids. The V end lost 4 bases, the J end lost 6 bases, and 5 bases lay between the germline ends. The CDR3 is CASSLSNEQFF. For the CDR3, the DNA is TGCGCCAGCAGCCTATCCAATGAGCAGTTCTTC.

The chain combines TRBV5-4 with TRBJ1-2, with D perhaps TRBD1 (6 bases). Germline CDR1 reads SGHNT; CDR2 reads YYREEE (reference sequence). Trimming cost V 1 base and J 3 bases, with 13 bases left between them. This CDR3 contains 15 residues. The CDR3 loop reads CASSLRGAKYYGYTF. The CDR3 DNA reads TGTGCCAGCAGCTTGCGGGGGGCGAAGTACTATGGCTACACCTTC. Filled out from reference TRBV5-4 and TRBJ1-2, the complete variable domain reads ETGVTQSPTHLIKTRGQQVTLRCSSQSGHNTVSWYQQALGQGPQFIFQYYREEENGRGNFPPRFSGLQFPNYSSELNVNALELDDSALYLCASSLRGAKYYGYTFGSGTRLTVV.